One and the same sample provided the 23 T cell receptor beta chains below, sequenced in a study of human T cells and chemical hapten exposure. TCRdb independently ran MiXCR on the RACE reads; one entry per CDR3 protein. The sample holds more than 75,000 distinct CDR3 sequences, around 10% seen once. Time point of the sample: pre-sensitization, week 0. Stated treatment: therapeutic diphenylcyclopropenone sensitization with weekly scalp DPC. The material sequenced was whole blood, taken in connection with sensitization to the hapten diphenylcyclopropenone (DPC). These receptors originate from a woman aged 40 to 55 with alopecia areata. Some clones in this sample may be carry-over from other donors' samples.

This clonotype was counted a few times. The CDR3 reads CSARVGNSPLHF. Here the CDR3 DNA reads TGCAGTGCTAGAGTGGGGAATTCACCCCTCCACTTT. The J gene is TRBJ1-6, the V gene TRBV20-1, with no clear D. This CDR3 is 12 amino acids long. Germline V gene lookup returns CDR1 DFQATT and CDR2 SNEGSKA (reference sequence). V gave up 1 base and J gave up 7 bases, with 5 bases separating them.

The rearrangement joins TRBV5-1 to TRBJ2-2, with 8 bases aligning to TRBD1. The CDR3 contains 16 residues. From germline, CDR1 is SGHRS and CDR2 YFSETQ. The V gene end was trimmed by 4 bases and the J gene end by 2 bases; junction bases not matched to a gene: 7. CDR3 sequence reads: CASSLRQGSNTGELFF. DNA for the CDR3: TGCGCCAGCAGCCTCAGACAGGGGTCAAACACCGGGGAGCTGTTTTTT.

This clonotype was recorded a few times. The chain couples TRBV2 to TRBJ2-3; weak D call: TRBD1 (6 bases). Germline lookup yields CDR1 SNHLY and CDR2 FYNNEI. CDR3 size: 16 residues. V lost 6 bases and J 7 bases, leaving 23 bases between the germline ends. This CDR3 is CASRAYRASPPYTQYF. In DNA, the CDR3 is TGTGCCAGCAGGGCTTACAGGGCCTCCCCCCCCTATACGCAGTATTTT.

A few counts support this clonotype. The chain has TRBV12-3 or TRBV12-4 and TRBJ1-5, with unresolved D. The CDR3 totals 13 residues. Between the trimmed V and J ends, which lost 8 bases and 4 bases, there was a span of 12 bases. The DNA for the CDR3 is TGTGCCAGCCAGTGGATCCCGAATCAGCCCCAGCATTTT. It specifies CASQWIPNQPQHF.

This chain joins TRBV6-2 or TRBV6-3 and TRBJ2-4; 10 positions agree with TRBD2. Germline V gene lookup returns CDR1 MNHEY and CDR2 SVGEGT. With 0 bases clipped from V and 7 bases from J, the junction kept 9 bases outside the gene matches. This CDR3 contains 17 residues. The CDR3 region has the DNA TGTGCCAGCAGTTACTCTCCGCTAGCGGGGGCTAGGAACATTCAGTACTTC. Its protein is CASSYSPLAGARNIQYF.

The chain employs TRBV2 and TRBJ1-1, with 8 bases lining up with TRBD1. Losses at the gene ends were 4 bases for V and 4 bases for J; bases not matched to a gene: 14. Per germline, CDR1 SNHLY and CDR2 FYNNEI. The CDR3 extends over 17 amino acids. CDR3: CASSGRGRPSPPTEAFF. For the CDR3, the DNA is TGTGCCAGCAGTGGCAGGGGGCGCCCCTCTCCGCCCACTGAAGCTTTCTTT.

This clonotype was detected ten times or more. This chain links TRBV7-6 with TRBJ1-1; 8 bases are a match to TRBD1. The CDR3 sequence is 14 residues long. The V gene's germline CDR1 is SGHVS and CDR2 FNYEAQ. The chain's CDR3 is CAPRGGQAGTEAFF. The CDR3 bases are TGTGCTCCCAGGGGGGGACAGGCCGGGACTGAAGCTTTCTTT.

This clonotype was observed a few times. The J gene is TRBJ1-5, the V gene TRBV7-2, with TRBD1 as a possible D gene (6 bases). Germline loops: CDR1 SGHTA, CDR2 FQGNSA. V lost 5 bases, J lost 4 bases, and 12 bases lay in between. There are 14 residues in the CDR3. The CDR3 nucleotides are TGTGCCAGCAGCCCGGAGAGGGGGAATCAGCCCCAGCATTTT. This translates into CASSPERGNQPQHF.

Turning to this clonotype: A junction boundary mismatches the germline segment, possibly from a read error. The chain uses TRBV7-9 and TRBJ2-2; D may be TRBD2 (5 bases). Germline V gene sequence: CDR1 SEHNR, CDR2 FQNEAQ (reference sequence). CDR3 size: 13 residues. CDR3 nucleotide sequence: TGTGCCAGCGGCTACGGGCTCTCCGGGGAGCTGTTATTT. Translated: CASGYGLSGELLF. Drawing the rest from reference TRBV7-9 and TRBJ2-2, the complete variable domain is DTGVSQNPRHKITKRGQNVTFRCDPISEHNRLYWYRQTLGQGPEFLTYFQNEAQLEKSRLLSDRFSAERPKGSFSTLEIQRTEQGDSAMYLCASGYGLSGELLFGEGSRLTVL.

This clonotype has at least ten counts. The rearrangement joins TRBV4-3 to TRBJ2-6, with no clear D. Germline loops: CDR1 LGHNA, CDR2 YSLEER. The CDR3 is 17 amino acids. V was pared by 2 bases and J by 2 bases, with 13 bases between. As DNA, the CDR3 is TGCGCCAGCAGCCAATCTTACGTGCAGACTGGGGCCAACGTCCTGACTTTC. This gives the protein CASSQSYVQTGANVLTF.

This clonotype has at least ten counts. This chain uses TRBV7-2 with TRBJ2-2; 7 bases line up with TRBD1. Germline V CDR1 and CDR2: SGHTA, FQGNSA. The CDR3 contains 15 residues. V gave up 5 bases and J gave up 4 bases; unmatched junction bases: 7. CDR3 sequence (DNA): TGTGCCAGCAGCGGAACAGGGGCAACCACCGGGGAGCTGTTTTTT. It codes for CASSGTGATTGELFF. Based on the CDR3 plus reference TRBV7-2 and TRBJ2-2, the full variable domain is GAGVSQSPSNKVTEKGKDVELRCDPISGHTALYWYRQSLGQGLEFLIYFQGNSAPDKSGLPSDRFSAERTGGSVSTLTIQRTQQEDSAVYLCASSGTGATTGELFFGEGSRLTVL.

This clonotype was found a few times. V gene TRBV29-1 combines with J gene TRBJ1-1; D is undetermined. Trimming pared 5 bases from V and 3 bases from J, leaving 16 bases between. The CDR3 loop spans 14 amino acids. CDR1 and CDR2 from the germline V gene are SQVTM and ANQGSEA. CDR3 sequence: CSVISLVFDTEAFF. DNA of the CDR3: TGCAGCGTTATTTCCCTCGTGTTCGACACTGAAGCTTTCTTT. Full variable domain (outside the CDR3, taken from reference TRBV29-1 and TRBJ1-1): SAVISQKPSRDICQRGTSLTIQCQVDSQVTMMFWYRQQPGQSLTLIATANQGSEATYESGFVIDKFPISRPNLTFSTLTVSNMSPEDSSIYLCSVISLVFDTEAFFGQGTRLTVV.

This clonotype was seen ten or more times. The V gene is TRBV28, the J gene TRBJ2-1, with D perhaps matching TRBD1 (6 bases). CDR3 length: 16 residues. Germline values: CDR1 MDHEN, CDR2 SYDVKM. The V and J ends lost 5 bases and 0 bases respectively, with 14 bases between them. CDR3 region: CASSLQDSSSYNEQFF. The CDR3 DNA reads TGTGCCAGCAGTCTCCAGGACAGCAGCTCCTACAATGAGCAGTTCTTC.

The CDR3 loop is CASTVNGTF. CDR3 coding DNA: TGTGCCAGCACCGTCAACGGCACCTTC. The chain recombines TRBV21-1 with TRBJ1-2. TRBV21-1 is assigned pseudogene status. The CDR3 contains 9 residues.

This clonotype occurred many times. The V and J genes are TRBV11-2 and TRBJ2-3, with TRBD2 matching 9 bases. The V and J ends lost 1 base and 1 base, in that order; junction bases with no gene match: 3. Germline V gene lookup returns CDR1 SGHAT and CDR2 FQNNGV. CDR3 length: 16 residues. The CDR3 here is CASSLGSSGGTDTQYF. CDR3 sequence (DNA): TGTGCCAGCAGCTTAGGATCTAGCGGGGGCACAGATACGCAGTATTTT.

Many counts were recorded for this clonotype. The rearrangement uses TRBV9 and TRBJ2-3; D unresolved. V lost 3 bases, J lost 0 bases, and 2 bases lay in between. Germline CDR1 reads SGDLS; CDR2 reads YYNGEE. This CDR3 contains 12 residues. The CDR3 nucleotides read TGTGCCAGCAGCGCGAGCACAGATACGCAGTATTTT. It encodes CASSASTDTQYF.

The V call is TRBV7-9, the J call TRBJ1-1; TRBD1 is a possible D gene (5 bases). V dropped 5 bases and J dropped 4 bases, with 11 bases sitting between them. Germline-derived CDR1 and CDR2 are SEHNR and FQNEAQ (reference sequence). This CDR3 is built from 13 residues. CDR3 nucleotides: TGTGCCAGCAGCCCTTCCGGGGGCACTGAAGCTTTCTTT. The encoded protein is CASSPSGGTEAFF.

This clonotype was seen ten or more times. V and J are TRBV20-1 and TRBJ1-6; TRBD1 might be the D (6 bases). V was cut by 2 bases and J by 2 bases, with 10 bases left in between. The CDR3 has 15 amino acids. Germline-derived CDR1 and CDR2 are DFQATT and SNEGSKA (reference sequence). The DNA for the CDR3 is TGCAGTGCTAGACTCACAGGGCCCTATAATTCACCCCTCCACTTT. Encoded protein: CSARLTGPYNSPLHF.

In its sample, this clonotype was seen many times. The genes are TRBV4-1 and TRBJ1-1, with 7 bases that match TRBD1. Per germline, CDR1 MGHRA and CDR2 YSYEKL. The CDR3 consists of 16 residues. V dropped 0 bases and J dropped 4; count of bases not matched to a gene: 8. CDR3 nucleotides: TGCGCCAGCAGCCAAGAACAGGGGATATTGGGCACTGAAGCTTTCTTT. This translates into CASSQEQGILGTEAFF.

The chain is built from TRBV3-1 and TRBJ2-7; a weak D match, TRBD2 (5 bases). Germline-derived CDR1 and CDR2 are LGHDT and YNNKEL (reference sequence). The V end was cut by 3 bases, the J end by 4 bases, with 13 bases between. The CDR3 runs 14 residues. The CDR3 coding sequence is TGTGCCAGCAGCCACACTAGTTCGGGTTACGAGCAGTACTTC. The encoded protein is CASSHTSSGYEQYF.

This clonotype was recorded many times. The J gene is TRBJ2-7, the V gene TRBV29-1, with TRBD1 matching 7 bases. V lost 5 bases to trimming and J lost 7 bases; unmatched junction nucleotides: 17. The CDR3 totals 15 residues. The germline CDR1 and CDR2 sequences are SQVTM and ANQGSEA. CDR3: CSVPGQDQSGGEQYF. Here the CDR3 DNA reads TGCAGCGTTCCCGGACAGGACCAGTCGGGTGGGGAGCAGTACTTC.

This clonotype has a count of ten or more. The chain is built from TRBV29-1 and TRBJ2-7, with a tentative D call TRBD1 (6 bases). The V gene lost 2 bases and the J gene lost 6 bases, with 14 bases spanning the gap. CDR1 is SQVTM, CDR2 ANQGSEA, per germline. The CDR3 spans 13 residues. In DNA, the CDR3 is TGCAGCGTTGAACCTCTTGAAGGGGGCGAGCAGTACTTC. Amino acids: CSVEPLEGGEQYF.

This clonotype turned up a few times. The chain combines TRBV6-6 with TRBJ1-2; TRBD1 agrees at 9 bases. Trimming at V came to 8 bases and at J to 6 bases, leaving 1 base not matched to a gene. Per germline, CDR1 MNHNY and CDR2 SVGAGI (reference sequence). CDR3 length: 11 residues. The CDR3 loop reads CASRTGDGYTF. The CDR3, as DNA: TGTGCCAGCCGGACAGGGGATGGCTACACCTTC.